The entry below describes one T cell receptor (beta chain). Germline CDR1 SGHRS, CDR2 YFSETQ. There are 14 residues in the CDR3. V shed 1 base and J shed 7 bases, with 11 bases lying between them. The sample is drawn from a study of blood T cell repertoires in COVID-19. Original processing methods: Reference gene primer amplification gave estimated nucleated cell counts. Sequencing used immunoSEQ multiplex PCR; TCRdb keeps in-frame clones, though not all of them. V and J calls and clone size follow that table, whereas D and trimming were derived from the DNA. The table records about 250,000 clones, approximately 84% of them present only once. Participants were placed into cohorts based on the clinical history they reported.

Sequences were obtained from PBMCs or T cells enriched from blood (not recorded which). This TCR derives from a man in his forties who had recovered from COVID-19. The chain is built from TRBV5-1 and TRBJ1-4, with D unresolved. CDR3: CASSLSTTVEKLFF. DNA of the CDR3: TGCGCCAGCAGCTTGAGTACTACGGTTGAAAAACTGTTTTTT.